This T cell receptor beta chain derives from a study of cytomegalovirus exposure and HLA in healthy donors. Study overall: Early on, a data release was issued that held 80 million or so unique TCRs from HLA-typed donors.

It was with 60 Vbeta and 13 Jbeta primers that the PCR ran. Assay: immunoSEQ multiplex PCR; the TCRdb copy retains only in-frame clones and omits some. Here the sample spans over 150,000 clones, around 75% being singletons. The CDR3 spans 18 residues. V trimming: 0 bases; J trimming: 5 bases; junction bases outside the gene matches: 13. CDR1 is LGHNA, CDR2 YSLEER, per germline. The sequencing sample was made of PBMCs. This receptor was identified in a male donor in good health and CMV-seronegative. This chain links TRBV4-3 with TRBJ2-1; 7 nucleotides match TRBD2. The CDR3 nucleotides read TGCGCCAGCAGCCAAGATATTGGTGGGGCTAGCGGCCACAATGAGCAGTTCTTC. Its protein product is CASSQDIGGASGHNEQFF.